These T cell receptor beta chains were read from a single sample in a study of T cells in Graves' hyperthyroidism and ophthalmopathy. From the multiplex PCR reads, TCRdb called clonotypes with MiXCR, one entry per CDR3 protein. The profile covers 370,000 or so distinct CDR3 sequences, with about 13% appearing a single time and roughly 20% taken by the ten largest. Sequenced input: blood. The receptors originated from a young man with Graves' hyperthyroidism that later progressed to Graves' ophthalmopathy. Both conserved end residues are part of each CDR3. A D gene is named only where the DNA matches it firmly. Size tells how often a clone was seen (once, few, many) or the class of an expanded clone, and some rows leave it out.

V gene: TRBV12-3/TRBV12-4; J gene: TRBJ2-1; clone size: few; CDR3 length: 14; D gene: TRBD2; CDR3 DNA: TGTGCCAGCAGTCGTAGCGGGGGTTACGGTGAGCAGTTCTTC; CDR3 protein: CASSRSGGYGEQFF
V gene: TRBV6-8; J gene: TRBJ2-2; clone size: many; CDR3 length: 16; D gene: TRBD1; CDR3 DNA: TGTGCCAGCAGCCCAAGCCCGGGACAGGGAGCCGGGGAGCTGTTTTTT; CDR3 protein: CASSPSPGQGAGELFF
V gene: TRBV7-9; J gene: TRBJ2-1; clone size: many; CDR3 length: 10; D gene: .; CDR3 DNA: TGTGCCAGCACCCACAATGAGCAGTTCTTC; CDR3 protein: CASTHNEQFF
V gene: TRBV2; J gene: TRBJ1-1; clone size: many; CDR3 length: 12; D gene: .; CDR3 DNA: TGTGCCAGCATAGACTTGAACACTGAAGCTTTCTTT; CDR3 protein: CASIDLNTEAFF
V gene: TRBV6-1; J gene: TRBJ2-7; clone size: many; CDR3 length: 15; D gene: .; CDR3 DNA: TGTGCCAGCAGTCTCCCGGGGAGCCCAACCTACGAGCAGTACTTC; CDR3 protein: CASSLPGSPTYEQYF
V gene: TRBV9; J gene: TRBJ1-1; clone size: many; CDR3 length: 13; D gene: .; CDR3 DNA: TGTGCCAGCAGCGTTGGAGGGAAGACTGAAGCTTTCTTT; CDR3 protein: CASSVGGKTEAFF
V gene: TRBV5-6; J gene: TRBJ1-2; clone size: .; CDR3 length: 14; D gene: .; CDR3 DNA: TGTGCCAGCAGCTTCTCCACGGCTAACTATGGCTACACCTTC; CDR3 protein: CASSFSTANYGYTF
V gene: TRBV20-1; J gene: TRBJ2-3; clone size: few; CDR3 length: 16; D gene: .; CDR3 DNA: TGCAGTGCCGTCTCCGGGGCGGTTTCTAGCACAGATACGCAGTATTTT; CDR3 protein: CSAVSGAVSSTDTQYF
V gene: TRBV7-9; J gene: TRBJ1-4; clone size: few; CDR3 length: 15; D gene: .; CDR3 DNA: TGTGCCAGCAGCTTAGATTCACGGCCGAATGAAAAACTGTTTTTT; CDR3 protein: CASSLDSRPNEKLFF
V gene: TRBV11-1; J gene: TRBJ1-6; clone size: many; CDR3 length: 16; D gene: TRBD1; CDR3 DNA: TGTGCCAGCAGCGTTCGACAGGGCTCTTATAATTCACCCCTCCACTTT; CDR3 protein: CASSVRQGSYNSPLHF
V gene: TRBV3-1; J gene: TRBJ1-3; clone size: many; CDR3 length: 15; D gene: TRBD1; CDR3 DNA: TGTGCCAGCAGCCAGGGGACAGGGGGCGGAAACACCATATATTTT; CDR3 protein: CASSQGTGGGNTIYF
V gene: TRBV6-4; J gene: TRBJ1-5; clone size: .; CDR3 length: 15; D gene: .; CDR3 DNA: TGTGCCAGCAGTGGCGGTGGCCAGCCCAATCAGCCCCAGCATTTT; CDR3 protein: CASSGGGQPNQPQHF